This T cell receptor (beta chain) was documented in a study of blood T cell repertoires in COVID-19 (dated by TCRdb to about 2020). Some background on the complete study: Samples covering the acute and convalescent phases of COVID-19 were provided by collaborators in the United States, Italy and Spain. The material from the prospective study consisted of cDNA or gDNA derived from T cells, B-cell-depleted T cells, or PBMCs. The dataset comprised deeply sampled blood TCRbeta repertoires from subjects exposed to, actively infected with, or recovered from COVID-19. The repertoires were made available in a free public database intended to serve as a resource for research on the immune response to SARS-CoV-2. The samples were drawn from two sources: the first 160 participants of the ongoing ImmuneRACE study, and 950 to 1,500 subjects contributed by 6 global collaborators. Nearly every sample came with metadata listing a de-identified subject ID, COVID-19 status, age in years and sex. Where HLA class I and class II types were available, the types were taken from metadata supplied by the sample provider, not from assay-based typing. Findings and caveats that apply to the study as a whole: Clinical and demographic metadata were provided uncurated, with the amount varying by source and participant.

In regard to this clone: Its antigen has not been determined. No qualities accompany the bases; no much larger clone lies one base away.

At one collaborating source in Seattle, patients were enrolled during active infection and were followed longitudinally through the course of disease. The collaborating institutions used their own protocols to collect whole blood in K2EDTA tubes. For TCRbeta analysis, collaborator samples were shipped as frozen whole blood, as isolated PBMCs, or as DNA extracted from either sample type. From the cysteine through the phenylalanine, the CDR3 covers 11 amino acids. The sequence is cut down to CDR3 DNA, 33 bases in frame from base 1. The germline V gene (reference sequence) sets CDR1 to SEHNR and CDR2 to FQNEAQ. V was cut back by 5 bases and J by 7 bases, leaving a gap of 9 bases between them. TCRbeta CDR3 regions were amplified from genomic DNA by means of the immunoSEQ Assay, a bias-controlled multiplex PCR. Under the source paper's analysis protocol: Nucleated cell counts per sample were estimated from amplification of reference gene primers within the assay. To quantify the absolute abundance of each unique TCRbeta CDR3 rearrangement, sequence reads were collapsed and filtered. For each sample, productive Simpson clonality was calculated as the square root of Simpson's diversity index over productive rearrangements. In its TCRdb copy, this immuneACCESS table keeps in-frame sequences only and misses some clones. Where compared with another copy, unresolved V genes explain less than half of these, and the others have no known cause. V, J and clone size reflect that table, while D and trimming were determined from the DNA. This sample has about 340,000 clones in its table, and about nine tenths of those were observed once. 5.5% to 7.5% of the sample is held by the ten biggest clonotypes.

The chain is assembled from TRBV7-9 and TRBJ2-7; the D gene assignment is ambiguous. The sequenced sample was peripheral blood. The clonotype originates from a woman in her 70s with COVID-19, enrolled during active disease. The CDR3 loop reads CASSPSLEQYF. Read as DNA, the sequence is TGTGCCAGCAGCCCCTCTTTGGAGCAGTACTTC.